This T cell receptor beta chain was obtained from a study of blood T cells in healthy people across ages. Together with a sample-barcoded 5' primer, a J-beta primer mix was included in a second PCR lasting about 6 to 11 cycles. TCRdb itself ran the 5' RACE reads through MiXCR, one entry per CDR3 protein. Of more than 500,000 distinct CDR3 sequences listed, roughly a quarter are singletons. V lost 4 bases and J 0 bases, leaving 9 bases between the germline ends. Germline CDR1 is MNHEY and CDR2 is SVGAGI. The CDR3 length is 14 residues. The sample was also linked to a second study, of T cells of mothers and their children.

The chain combines TRBV6-5 with TRBJ1-1; D ambiguous. The source of this sequence is a boy aged 2 to 10 in good health. Sequencing was performed on blood. Here the CDR3 reads CASSSTTMNTEAFF. The DNA of the CDR3 is TGTGCCAGCAGTTCGACGACCATGAACACTGAAGCTTTCTTT.